The present TCR beta chain was sequenced within a study of molecular identifiers for immune sequencing clone quantification. Study-wide results and limits: Whereas naive cells kept under 1% of molecules in clones above 20 RNA copies, such clones held over 99% in effectors.

This clonotype was counted at least ten times. Its antigen is currently unknown. A single record per CDR3 protein comes from TCRdb applying MiXCR to the PCR reads. Of about 510,000 distinct CDR3 sequences detected, about 25% appear once; the ten largest clones hold 0.76%. In germline, CDR1 is GTSNPN, CDR2 SVGIG (reference sequence). This CDR3 is built from 11 residues. The V end lost 5 bases, the J end lost 3 bases, and 8 bases lay between the germline ends. The sequenced material came from naive CD8+ T cells from blood, with Jurkat cell RNA spiked in. Subset of the sample: FACS-sorted CD8+CD4-CCR7+CD45RA+ naive T cells. The chain combines TRBV30 with TRBJ2-7; D remains unclear. This sequence was found in a human donor in good health. Some libraries in this study had Jurkat cell RNA spiked in. CDR3 sequence reads: CAWSPGYEQYF. CDR3 DNA sequence: TGTGCCTGGTCCCCAGGCTACGAGCAGTACTTC.